This passage covers 24 T cell receptor beta chains from one sample sequenced in a study of cytomegalovirus exposure and HLA in healthy donors. PCR amplification relied on 60 Vbeta primers (plus 13 Jbeta primers). The repertoire was sequenced with immunoSEQ multiplex PCR; TCRdb's copy has only in-frame clones and lacks some. The sample carries about 67,000 clones, 65% to 70% recorded once. The source material was PBMCs. The receptors derive from a woman aged 30 to 39 in good health and CMV-seronegative.

This clone has more than one count but fewer than ten. This rearrangement joins TRBV11-1 to TRBJ2-3; tentative D call: TRBD1 (6 bases). Germline-derived CDR1 and CDR2 are SGHAT and FQDESV (reference sequence). V was cut by 5 bases and J by 2 bases, with 14 bases left in between. CDR3 length equals 15 residues. CDR3 loop: CASSRSTGNTDTQYF. CDR3 in DNA: TGTGCCAGCAGCCGGTCCACAGGGAACACAGATACGCAGTATTTT. The full variable domain, rest sourced from reference TRBV11-1 and TRBJ2-3, is EAEVAQSPRYKITEKSQAVAFWCDPISGHATLYWYRQILGQGPELLVQFQDESVVDDSQLPKDRFSAERLKGVDSTLKIQPAELGDSAMYLCASSRSTGNTDTQYFGPGTRLTVL.

This chain uses TRBV5-1 with TRBJ2-1; 8 positions agree with TRBD1. The V and J ends lost 3 bases and 8 bases, in that order; junction bases with no gene match: 7. Germline V CDR1 and CDR2: SGHRS, YFSETQ. The CDR3 length is 14 residues. The CDR3 coding sequence is TGCGCCAGCAGCTCCAGGGGGCCCTCCTATGAGCAGTTCTTC. It codes for CASSSRGPSYEQFF.

This clone was counted only a few times. This rearrangement joins TRBV6-1 to TRBJ1-5; D gene ambiguous. The CDR3 sequence is 12 residues long. With 6 bases removed from V and 4 bases from J, the gap between germline ends came to 7 bases. Germline lookup yields CDR1 MNHNS and CDR2 SASEGT. CDR3 coding DNA: TGTGCCAGCAGAAACTTTAATCAGCCCCAGCATTTT. Translating gives CASRNFNQPQHF.

This clone has more than one count but fewer than ten. The chain uses TRBV10-2 and TRBJ2-1; D not certain. The CDR3 totals 14 residues. Germline V gene sequence: CDR1 WSHSY, CDR2 SAAADI. With 6 bases removed from V and 12 bases from J, the gap between germline ends came to 21 bases. Here the CDR3 reads CASRVEATNSGQFF. The CDR3 nucleotides are TGCGCCAGCAGGGTAGAGGCCACGAACTCCGGGCAGTTCTTC.

The gene calls are TRBV10-3 and TRBJ2-5; TRBD2 agrees at 8 bases. V was clipped by 3 bases and J by 0 bases; unmatched bases: 3. Germline CDR1 and CDR2: ENHRY and SYGVKD. The CDR3 has 15 amino acids. DNA for the CDR3: TGTGCCATCAGTGACGGCGGGGGGTACCAAGAGACCCAGTACTTC. It specifies CAISDGGGYQETQYF.

This clone was picked up a small number of times. This chain links TRBV6-6 with TRBJ1-1, with D possibly being TRBD1 (6 bases). Trimming left V 6 bases short and J 1 base short, with 15 bases between. This CDR3 is built from 15 residues. From germline, CDR1 is MNHNY and CDR2 SVGAGI (reference sequence). In DNA form, the CDR3 reads TGTGCCAGCAGCTCCGGGTGGACAGAGAACACTGAAGCTTTCTTT. Translation: CASSSGWTENTEAFF.

V gene TRBV7-3 combines with J gene TRBJ2-2, with D unresolved. V shed 2 bases and J shed 2 bases, with 9 bases lying between them. This CDR3 has 15 residues. In germline, CDR1 is SGHTA, CDR2 FQGTGA. The CDR3 DNA is TGTGCCAGCAGCTTATATGCGGCTAACACCGGGGAGCTGTTTTTT. Protein product: CASSLYAANTGELFF.

The CDR3 DNA reads TGCGCCAGCAGGTTATTAGGGACAGGGAGCGCAGATACGCAGTATTTT. This gives the protein CASRLLGTGSADTQYF. V gene TRBV5-1 combines with J gene TRBJ2-3; 9 bases agree with TRBD1. CDR3 length: 16 residues. Germline V gene lookup returns CDR1 SGHRS and CDR2 YFSETQ. The V and J ends lost 5 bases and 4 bases, in that order; junction bases with no gene match: 11.

The CDR3 nucleotides read TGTGCCAGCAGTTTAACCTGGGCAGGCGATGAGCAGTTCTTC. Protein: CASSLTWAGDEQFF. The V gene is TRBV27, the J gene TRBJ2-1; D is uncertain. This CDR3 has 14 amino acids. Germline CDR1 MNHEY, CDR2 SMNVEV (reference sequence). Trimming removed 2 bases from V and 8 bases from J, with 13 bases in between.

This clone has more than one count but fewer than ten. V is TRBV5-1 and J is TRBJ2-3; 11 bases align to TRBD2. From germline, CDR1 is SGHRS and CDR2 YFSETQ. The V segment lost 1 base and the J segment 1 base; nucleotides outside the gene matches: 5. The CDR3 consists of 17 residues. Here the CDR3 reads CASSLSSSGGRTDTQYF. CDR3 coding DNA: TGCGCCAGCAGCTTGAGCTCTAGCGGGGGGCGCACAGATACGCAGTATTTT.

This CDR3 is CASSLVASGGDTQYF. In DNA, the CDR3 is TGTGCCAGCAGCTTGGTTGCTAGCGGGGGGGATACGCAGTATTTT. The chain combines TRBV5-6 with TRBJ2-3; 11 positions match TRBD2. Unmatched junction bases numbered 3, after V lost 0 bases and J lost 6 bases. CDR1 is SGHDT and CDR2 is YYEEEE in the germline V gene. This CDR3 contains 15 residues.

The chain carries TRBV5-4 and TRBJ2-1; 7 nucleotides line up with TRBD1. This CDR3 is built from 13 residues. CDR1 is SGHNT, CDR2 YYREEE, per germline (reference sequence). After removal of 4 bases from V and 8 bases from J, the junction contained 6 bases not matched to a gene. CDR3: CASSADRADEQFF. CDR3 in DNA: TGTGCCAGCAGCGCCGACAGGGCCGATGAGCAGTTCTTC. Complete variable domain (other parts from reference TRBV5-4 and TRBJ2-1): ETGVTQSPTHLIKTRGQQVTLRCSSQSGHNTVSWYQQALGQGPQFIFQYYREEENGRGNFPPRFSGLQFPNYSSELNVNALELDDSALYLCASSADRADEQFFGPGTRLTVL.

The chain recombines TRBV6-4 with TRBJ1-1; D unclear. The V end lost 5 bases, the J end lost 7 bases, and 5 bases lay between the germline ends. The CDR3 totals 10 residues. Germline values: CDR1 MRHNA, CDR2 SNTAGT. The CDR3 DNA follows: TGTGCCAGCAGTACCAGTGAAGCTTTCTTT. Protein sequence: CASSTSEAFF.

J is TRBJ1-3 and V is TRBV28; D is perhaps TRBD1 (6 bases). Trimming took 5 bases from V and 0 from J, leaving 8 bases between them. The germline CDR1 and CDR2 sequences are MDHEN and SYDVKM. CDR3 size: 14 residues. The CDR3 region is CASSGTYSGNTIYF. The DNA of the CDR3 is TGTGCCAGCAGTGGGACATACTCTGGAAACACCATATATTTT.

This clone was detected only a few times. The chain has TRBV7-2 and TRBJ2-3; D perhaps matches TRBD1 (7 bases). Germline V CDR1 and CDR2: SGHTA, FQGNSA. This CDR3 has 15 residues. Trimming left V 1 base short and J 4 bases short, with 12 bases between. CDR3 bases: TGTGCCAGCAGCTTAGGGCAGGGGGAGGCAGATACGCAGTATTTT. Protein: CASSLGQGEADTQYF.

This chain links TRBV5-6 with TRBJ2-5; 7 nucleotides match TRBD1. Germline CDR1 is SGHDT and CDR2 is YYEEEE. After removal of 3 bases from V and 1 base from J, the junction contained 3 bases not matched to a gene. The CDR3 contains 14 residues. The CDR3 is CASSSTGSQETQYF. CDR3 DNA sequence: TGTGCCAGCAGCTCGACAGGGTCCCAAGAGACCCAGTACTTC.

The V gene is TRBV28, the J gene TRBJ1-2; D gene unclear. The V and J ends lost 1 base and 6 bases respectively, with 6 bases between them. Germline CDR1 and CDR2: MDHEN and SYDVKM. The CDR3 is 12 amino acids. The CDR3 is CASSLLRDGYTF. The DNA of the CDR3 is TGTGCCAGCAGTTTATTGAGGGATGGCTACACCTTC.

This clone was recorded once. This chain connects TRBV6-1 to TRBJ2-1, with D possibly TRBD1 on 5 matching bases. V lost 7 bases to trimming and J lost 6 bases, with 16 bases between them. The CDR3 totals 14 residues. Germline lookup yields CDR1 MNHNS and CDR2 SASEGT. In nucleotides, the CDR3 is TGTGCCAGCATTCCAAACAGGAATCCCAATGAGCAGTTCTTC. Amino acid sequence: CASIPNRNPNEQFF.

This clone has only one observation. V usage is TRBV10-3 and J usage is TRBJ1-3; D call uncertain. From germline, CDR1 is ENHRY and CDR2 SYGVKD. V was trimmed by 4 bases and J by 6 bases, leaving 4 bases between them. CDR3 length: 11 amino acids. CDR3 coding DNA: TGTGCCATCAGTGGCGCAAACACCATATATTTT. Translated, it gives CAISGANTIYF.

A few counts support this clone. The rearrangement joins TRBV15 to TRBJ1-2; D ambiguous. The germline V gene has CDR1 LNHNV and CDR2 YYDKDF (reference sequence). CDR3 length equals 16 residues. The V end was cut by 1 base, the J end by 2 bases, with 14 bases between. In DNA form, the CDR3 reads TGTGCCACCAGCAGAGTGGCGGGAGCGATAAACTATGGCTACACCTTC. Its translation is CATSRVAGAINYGYTF.

A single count supports this clone. The CDR3 is CASGTSGTDTQYF. Here the CDR3 DNA reads TGTGCCAGCGGGACTAGCGGCACAGATACGCAGTATTTT. J is TRBJ2-3 and V is TRBV18; 10 bases fit TRBD2. The CDR3 has 13 amino acids. Germline CDR1 and CDR2: KGHSH and LQKENI. V lost 8 bases, J lost 1 base, and 0 bases stayed unmatched.

V and J are TRBV6-1 and TRBJ1-1; 7 bases line up with TRBD1. Germline loops: CDR1 MNHNS, CDR2 SASEGT. Germline trimming cut 4 bases from V and 3 bases from J; bases unmatched to any gene: 17. The length of the CDR3 is 18 residues. The DNA of the CDR3 is TGTGCCAGCAGTGTCCGACAGGGTCTTGTACGGTCTGACACTGAAGCTTTCTTT. Encoded protein: CASSVRQGLVRSDTEAFF.

The J gene is TRBJ1-1, the V gene TRBV2; D unclear. The V end was cut by 6 bases, the J end by 8 bases, with 28 bases between. Germline values: CDR1 SNHLY, CDR2 FYNNEI. This CDR3 has 17 residues. The CDR3 bases are TGTGCCAGCAGGGGGAGGCTGGAATCCCTCGAAGTCAAAGAAGCTTTCTTT. Translation gives CASRGRLESLEVKEAFF.

The V call is TRBV5-1, the J call TRBJ2-7; 10 bases match TRBD2. The CDR3 totals 15 residues. Germline loops: CDR1 SGHRS, CDR2 YFSETQ. J was trimmed by 1 base and V by 4 bases; bases with no gene match: 5. The CDR3 loop is CASSTGLAVSYEQYF. Written as DNA, the CDR3 is TGCGCCAGCAGCACCGGACTAGCGGTGTCCTACGAGCAGTACTTC.